This T cell receptor beta chain was identified in a study of T cell responses to AZD1222 COVID-19 vaccine. The protocol was immunoSEQ multiplex PCR, while the TCRdb copy is restricted to in-frame clones and leaves out a portion. The table includes tens of thousands of clones, over 75% detected once. Looked up from germline, CDR1 is SGHTA and CDR2 is FQGNSA. V gave up 1 base and J gave up 0 bases, with 4 bases separating them. The length of the CDR3 is 13 residues. The specimen was peripheral blood, collected on day 0 of AZD1222 vaccination. V is TRBV7-2 and J is TRBJ2-7; D unresolved. This TCR derives from an adult in good health. This CDR3 reads CASSLGASYEQYF. CDR3 in DNA: TGTGCCAGCAGCTTAGGGGCCTCCTACGAGCAGTACTTC.